The 26 T cell receptor beta chains reported below all come from one sample, sequenced in a study of cytomegalovirus exposure and HLA in healthy donors (dated by TCRdb to about 2017). The library was produced with the immunoSEQ multiplex PCR assay. The multiplex PCR relied on a mix of 60 forward primers for TCR Vbeta segments and 13 reverse primers for TCR Jbeta segments. Imported from immuneACCESS, the table was reduced by TCRdb to in-frame sequences with V and J called. These copies leave out some clones; in studies compared against another copy, an unresolved V gene accounts for under half, and the cause of the remainder is not known. The sample yields over 150,000 clones; 84% were counted once. The ten largest make up 0.95% to 1.5% of the sample. The sequencing input was PBMCs. These receptors were taken from a girl aged 2-15 years in good health and CMV-seropositive.

The chain combines TRBV2 with TRBJ2-5; 13 bases line up with TRBD2. Germline CDR1 and CDR2: SNHLY and FYNNEI. Unmatched junction bases numbered 14, after V lost 2 bases and J lost 5 bases. This CDR3 has 19 residues. The chain's CDR3 is CASSETRTSGSFRGETQYF. The CDR3 DNA follows: TGTGCCAGCAGTGAAACCCGGACTAGCGGGAGCTTCAGGGGGGAGACCCAGTACTTC.

The V gene is TRBV19, the J gene TRBJ1-1; no reliable D call. Germline values: CDR1 LNHDA, CDR2 SQIVND (reference sequence). V was trimmed by 6 bases and J by 3 bases, leaving 14 bases between them. This CDR3 has 14 residues. The CDR3 loop reads CASRTTTLDTEAFF. Written as DNA, the CDR3 is TGTGCCAGTAGAACCACCACATTGGACACTGAAGCTTTCTTT.

J is TRBJ1-2 and V is TRBV5-1, with a tentative D call TRBD1 (5 bases). The CDR3 length is 13 residues. Per germline, CDR1 SGHRS and CDR2 YFSETQ. V was clipped by 4 bases and J by 4 bases, with 11 bases between them. The CDR3 is CASSPRQSYGYTF. DNA of the CDR3: TGCGCCAGCAGCCCAAGACAGAGCTATGGCTACACCTTC.

The chain recombines TRBV9 with TRBJ2-3, with 8 nucleotides matching TRBD2. Germline CDR1 SGDLS, CDR2 YYNGEE. The V segment lost 0 bases and the J segment 5 bases; nucleotides outside the gene matches: 8. The CDR3 spans 16 residues. The CDR3 region is CASSVGGAGEGDTQYF. CDR3 DNA sequence: TGTGCCAGCAGCGTAGGGGGAGCGGGAGAGGGAGATACGCAGTATTTT.

V gene TRBV29-1 combines with J gene TRBJ2-2, with D perhaps TRBD1 (5 bases). Trimming took off 2 bases at V and 2 bases at J, with 6 bases between the two ends. From germline, CDR1 is SQVTM and CDR2 ANQGSEA. The CDR3 has 13 residues. DNA of the CDR3: TGCAGCGTTGAAACAGGAAACACCGGGGAGCTGTTTTTT. Translating gives CSVETGNTGELFF.

The genes are TRBV25-1 and TRBJ1-3, with D possibly matching TRBD1 (6 bases). CDR1 and CDR2 (germline): MGHDK, SYGVNS. Between the trimmed V and J ends, which lost 2 bases and 1 base, there was a span of 12 bases. This CDR3 is built from 16 residues. CDR3 region: CASSENPRGSGNTIYF. The CDR3 coding sequence is TGTGCCAGCAGTGAAAATCCCAGGGGATCTGGAAACACCATATATTTT.

This chain connects TRBV4-1 to TRBJ1-6; the D gene is possibly TRBD1 (6 bases). Trimming pared 0 bases from V and 7 bases from J, leaving 13 bases between. This CDR3 has 16 amino acids. Germline values: CDR1 MGHRA, CDR2 YSYEKL. The CDR3 here is CASSQESGGVNSPLHF. CDR3 sequence (DNA): TGCGCCAGCAGCCAAGAGTCTGGGGGCGTCAATTCACCCCTCCACTTT.

The chain recombines TRBV6-4 with TRBJ2-5, with D possibly matching TRBD1 (5 bases). CDR1 is MRHNA and CDR2 is SNTAGT in the germline V gene. This CDR3 comprises 17 residues. V was cut by 6 bases and J by 3 bases, with 23 bases left in between. Here the CDR3 DNA reads TGTGCCAGCAGGCCCCCTCTTCTGGACAAGAGCAAAGAGACCCAGTACTTC. Translated: CASRPPLLDKSKETQYF.

The J gene is TRBJ2-7, the V gene TRBV6-4, with a tentative D call TRBD2 (5 bases). CDR3 length equals 14 residues. Germline V gene lookup returns CDR1 MRHNA and CDR2 SNTAGT. V lost 0 bases and J lost 5, with 11 bases in between. The CDR3 loop reads CASSDSRESNEQYF. CDR3 DNA sequence: TGTGCCAGCAGTGACTCGAGGGAGTCGAACGAGCAGTACTTC.

This chain connects TRBV30 to TRBJ1-3, with no clear D. This CDR3 has 14 residues. V gave up 3 bases and J gave up 0 bases, with 9 bases separating them. CDR1 and CDR2 (germline): GTSNPN, SVGIG (reference sequence). Here the CDR3 reads CAWRAVVSGNTIYF. The CDR3 nucleotides read TGTGCCTGGAGGGCGGTAGTCTCTGGAAACACCATATATTTT.

The rearrangement links TRBV7-8 to TRBJ2-7; the match to TRBD1 covers 10 bases. V lost 0 bases and J lost 6; bases outside the gene matches: 11. This CDR3 region has 17 residues. Germline CDR1 and CDR2: SGHVS and FQNEAQ. CDR3 in amino acids: CASSLARTGTGAAEQYF. For the CDR3, the DNA is TGTGCCAGCAGCTTAGCGCGAACCGGGACAGGGGCCGCCGAGCAGTACTTC.

V gene TRBV6-5 combines with J gene TRBJ2-3, with D unclear. CDR1 and CDR2 (germline): MNHEY, SVGAGI. V was shortened by 0 bases and J by 6 bases, with 13 bases between the two germline ends. The CDR3 contains 15 residues. Here the CDR3 DNA reads TGTGCCAGCAGTTACTCGATTTCACCCAGGGATACGCAGTATTTT. Translating gives CASSYSISPRDTQYF.

The chain couples TRBV4-1 to TRBJ1-2, with D possibly being TRBD1 (5 bases). The CDR3 covers 16 residues. V dropped 2 bases and J dropped 7 bases, with 20 bases sitting between them. CDR1 is MGHRA, CDR2 YSYEKL, per germline. The CDR3 loop is CASSQPMGEGAGGYTF. CDR3 nucleotide sequence: TGCGCCAGCAGCCAACCAATGGGGGAGGGAGCAGGTGGCTACACCTTC.

The chain carries TRBV13 and TRBJ1-6, with D possibly matching TRBD1 (6 bases). This CDR3 has 14 amino acids. Trimming removed 2 bases from V and 4 bases from J, with 6 bases in between. From germline, CDR1 is PRHDT and CDR2 FYEKMQ (reference sequence). The CDR3 nucleotides read TGTGCCAGCAGCTTACAGGGGTATAATTCACCCCTCCACTTT. Translating it yields CASSLQGYNSPLHF.

The chain has TRBV6-6 and TRBJ2-3, with 13 bases fitting TRBD2. This CDR3 is 15 amino acids long. In germline, CDR1 is MNHNY, CDR2 SVGAGI (reference sequence). V was pared by 6 bases and J by 4 bases, with 4 bases of the junction left unmatched. CDR3 in amino acids: CASRRTSGRADTQYF. The CDR3 DNA reads TGTGCCAGCAGGAGGACTAGCGGGAGAGCAGATACGCAGTATTTT.

The CDR3 DNA follows: TGTGCCAGCAGTACCTACAGGGACACTGAAGCTTTCTTT. Amino acids: CASSTYRDTEAFF. This chain uses TRBV27 with TRBJ1-1, with a possible D match to TRBD1 (6 bases). Trimming stripped 5 bases from V and 3 bases from J, with 10 bases between. The length of the CDR3 is 13 residues. Germline V gene data show CDR1 as MNHEY and CDR2 as SMNVEV (reference sequence).

CDR3 in amino acids: CASSIGRGGSNEQFF. In DNA, the CDR3 is TGTGCCAGTAGTATCGGGCGGGGGGGGAGCAATGAGCAGTTCTTC. The chain has TRBV19 and TRBJ2-1; 9 nucleotides agree with TRBD2. CDR1 and CDR2 from the germline V gene are LNHDA and SQIVND (reference sequence). The CDR3 loop spans 15 amino acids. The V segment lost 3 bases and the J segment 6 bases; nucleotides outside the gene matches: 6. Using reference TRBV19 and TRBJ2-1 for the parts outside the CDR3, the full variable domain is DGGITQSPKYLFRKEGQNVTLSCEQNLNHDAMYWYRQDPGQGLRLIYYSQIVNDFQKGDIAEGYSVSREKKESFPLTVTSAQKNPTAFYLCASSIGRGGSNEQFFGPGTRLTVL.

This chain uses TRBV10-2 with TRBJ2-1; 11 bases line up with TRBD2. The CDR3 has 16 amino acids. V shed 2 bases and J 5 bases; nucleotides not matched to a gene: 5. The germline CDR1 and CDR2 sequences are WSHSY and SAAADI. The CDR3 spells CASSEPGLAGNNEQFF. The CDR3 DNA is TGCGCCAGCAGTGAGCCTGGACTAGCGGGCAACAATGAGCAGTTCTTC.

Details on this clone: This specimen includes other DNA sequences encoding the same CDR3. This chain connects TRBV5-1 to TRBJ2-7, with a weak D call TRBD2 (5 bases). The germline V and J ends were trimmed by 0 bases and 2 bases, with 9 bases remaining between them. Per the germline V gene, CDR1 is SGHRS and CDR2 is YFSETQ. This CDR3 has 14 residues. CDR3 in amino acids: CASSLAGSTYEQYF. The CDR3 DNA is TGCGCCAGCAGCTTGGCGGGGAGCACCTACGAGCAGTACTTC.

On this clone: This sample also contains other DNA sequences that code for the same CDR3. The chain uses TRBV5-1 and TRBJ1-5; no clear D gene. Trimming pared 0 bases from V and 4 bases from J, leaving 8 bases between. This CDR3 contains 14 residues. Germline V lookup: CDR1 SGHRS, CDR2 YFSETQ. The CDR3 DNA sequence: TGCGCCAGCAGCTTGGACTCCTTTAATCAGCCCCAGCATTTT. It specifies CASSLDSFNQPQHF.

This clone showed up just a few times. The V and J genes are TRBV6-1 and TRBJ1-2, with a possible D match to TRBD1 (6 bases). Germline lookup yields CDR1 MNHNS and CDR2 SASEGT. There are 14 residues in the CDR3. Trimming left V 7 bases short and J 4 bases short, with 16 bases between. The CDR3 sequence: CASTQVRGGYGYTF. CDR3 sequence (DNA): TGTGCCAGCACCCAGGTCCGAGGGGGCTATGGCTACACCTTC.

The rearrangement uses TRBV5-4 and TRBJ2-1, with TRBD1 matching 7 bases. From germline, CDR1 is SGHNT and CDR2 YYREEE (reference sequence). Trimming cost V 2 bases and J 7 bases; bases outside gene matches: 9. The CDR3 has 15 amino acids. This CDR3 is CASSFEGAHRNEQFF. Here the CDR3 DNA reads TGTGCCAGCAGCTTTGAGGGGGCGCATCGGAATGAGCAGTTCTTC.

In its sample, this clone was seen a few times. The J gene is TRBJ2-6, the V gene TRBV5-4; 9 positions match TRBD1. Losses at the gene ends were 7 bases for V and 2 bases for J; bases not matched to a gene: 10. This CDR3 has 17 amino acids. Germline-derived CDR1 and CDR2 are SGHNT and YYREEE (reference sequence). As DNA, the CDR3 is TGTGCCAGCGGTTGGGACAGGGAGGGGGCTGGGGCCAACGTCCTGACTTTC. Its protein is CASGWDREGAGANVLTF.

The CDR3 spells CASSLGSSGINTDTQYF. Written as DNA, the CDR3 is TGCGCCAGCAGCTTAGGTTCTAGCGGAATTAACACAGATACGCAGTATTTT. J is TRBJ2-3 and V is TRBV5-1; 7 nucleotides align to TRBD2. The CDR3 contains 17 residues. V lost 2 bases to trimming and J lost 2 bases; unmatched junction nucleotides: 11. CDR1 is SGHRS and CDR2 is YFSETQ in the germline V gene.

The chain uses TRBV7-2 and TRBJ1-1; D unclear. V was pared by 1 base and J by 1 base, with 7 bases between. Germline values: CDR1 SGHTA, CDR2 FQGNSA. The CDR3 totals 14 residues. The CDR3 sequence: CASSLVSENTEAFF. The CDR3 DNA follows: TGTGCCAGCAGCTTAGTATCAGAGAACACTGAAGCTTTCTTT.

The rearrangement links TRBV10-3 to TRBJ2-1, with D perhaps matching TRBD2 (6 bases). Germline assignment: CDR1 ENHRY and CDR2 SYGVKD. The ends were cut back, 7 bases at V and 9 bases at J, with 16 bases in the middle. The CDR3 runs 13 residues. CDR3 nucleotide sequence: TGTGCCATCACAATGGCGGGGAGAGGTGAGCAGTTCTTC. Translation gives CAITMAGRGEQFF.